This passage covers 20 T cell receptor beta chains from one sample sequenced in a study of OX40 agonist ivuxolimab in advanced cancers. The table came from immunoSEQ multiplex PCR; TCRdb's copy has only in-frame clones and leaves some out. The table records fewer than 45,000 clones, 70% to 90% of them present only once. The starting material was CD4+ or CD8+ T cells sorted from blood, obtained in a trial of the OX40 agonist ivuxolimab. All receptors come from an adult with an advanced solid tumor such as melanoma, head and neck, liver or kidney cancer.

This sequence joins TRBV4-3 and TRBJ2-5; the match to TRBD2 covers 10 bases. V gave up 4 bases and J gave up 2 bases; unmatched junction bases: 13. This CDR3 contains 18 residues. Per germline, CDR1 LGHNA and CDR2 YSLEER. The CDR3 region has the DNA TGCGCCAGCAGCCCGGAATTAGGACTAGCGGAGATACAAGAGACCCAGTACTTC. Protein: CASSPELGLAEIQETQYF.

This clone appeared once. The chain is built from TRBV6-5 and TRBJ2-3; D gene ambiguous. Trimming removed 4 bases from V and 1 base from J, with 12 bases in between. The CDR3 spans 15 residues. Germline-derived CDR1 and CDR2 are MNHEY and SVGAGI. This chain's CDR3 is CASSFDPWGTDTQYF. For the CDR3, the DNA is TGTGCCAGCAGTTTCGACCCGTGGGGCACAGATACGCAGTATTTT.

The CDR3 loop is CASSEARVNTEAFF. CDR3 bases: TGTGCCAGCAGTGAAGCGCGGGTTAACACTGAAGCTTTCTTT. The chain uses TRBV6-1 and TRBJ1-1; D ambiguous. Trimming shortened V by 0 bases and J by 2 bases, and 7 bases separated the two germline ends. The germline gives CDR1 MNHNS, CDR2 SASEGT. The CDR3 has 14 amino acids.

By frequency in the sample, this clone is large (0.1 to 1%). The rearrangement joins TRBV5-5 to TRBJ2-7, with 9 nucleotides matching TRBD1. Germline CDR1 SGHKS, CDR2 YYEKEE (reference sequence). This CDR3 is 15 amino acids long. Trimming took 4 bases from V and 3 from J; bases not matched to a gene: 8. The CDR3 DNA follows: TGTGCCAGCAGCACGACAGGGGGAAATTTCTACGAGCAGTACTTC. Residues: CASSTTGGNFYEQYF.

This clone showed up just a few times. The genes are TRBV30 and TRBJ1-1; no clear D. The length of the CDR3 is 12 residues. Trimming cost V 3 bases and J 4 bases, with 9 bases left between them. From germline, CDR1 is GTSNPN and CDR2 SVGIG (reference sequence). Here the CDR3 DNA reads TGTGCCTGGAGCTCGACGGTCACTGAAGCTTTCTTT. Residues: CAWSSTVTEAFF.

V is TRBV27 and J is TRBJ2-5; no clear D. The germline V and J ends were trimmed by 2 bases and 5 bases, with 9 bases remaining between them. The CDR3 sequence is 13 residues long. Germline CDR1 reads MNHEY; CDR2 reads SMNVEV (reference sequence). The CDR3 nucleotides are TGTGCCAGCAGTTTAGGGTTCGGGGAGACCCAGTACTTC. This translates into CASSLGFGETQYF.

The gene calls are TRBV9 and TRBJ2-5, with 7 bases aligning to TRBD1. The J call is in doubt because the DNA end fits TRBJ2-7 better. The CDR3 sequence is 15 residues long. The germline V gene has CDR1 SGDLS and CDR2 YYNGEE. Here the CDR3 DNA reads TGTGCCAGCAGCCCACAGGGGATAGACTCCTACGAGCAGTACTTC. It is translated as CASSPQGIDSYEQYF.

The chain recombines TRBV29-1 with TRBJ2-2; no firm D call. V was clipped by 3 bases and J by 1 base, with 6 bases between them. There are 13 residues in the CDR3. CDR1 is SQVTM, CDR2 ANQGSEA, per germline. This CDR3 is CSVEAQNTGELFF. In DNA form, the CDR3 reads TGCAGCGTTGAGGCGCAGAACACCGGGGAGCTGTTTTTT.

This sequence joins TRBV27 and TRBJ2-7; D is perhaps TRBD1 (6 bases). This CDR3 has 14 residues. Germline V gene lookup returns CDR1 MNHEY and CDR2 SMNVEV (reference sequence). V lost 3 bases and J lost 3, with 12 bases in between. The CDR3 sequence: CASSLGTLDYEQYF. The CDR3 nucleotides are TGTGCCAGCAGTTTGGGGACATTAGACTACGAGCAGTACTTC.

V usage is TRBV11-2 and J usage is TRBJ2-7, with 8 nucleotides matching TRBD2. CDR1 is SGHAT and CDR2 is FQNNGV in the germline V gene. After removal of 6 bases from V and 4 bases from J, the junction contained 5 bases not matched to a gene. The CDR3 sequence is 13 residues long. This CDR3 is CASRIAGNYEQYF. CDR3 DNA sequence: TGTGCCAGCAGAATAGCGGGAAATTACGAGCAGTACTTC. The variable domain in full, with the rest retrieved from reference TRBV11-2 and TRBJ2-7, is EAGVAQSPRYKIIEKRQSVAFWCNPISGHATLYWYQQILGQGPKLLIQFQNNGVVDDSQLPKDRFSAERLKGVDSTLKIQPAKLEDSAVYLCASRIAGNYEQYFGPGTRLTVT.

This clone occurred once. The gene calls are TRBV6-5 and TRBJ1-2, with D unresolved. The germline V and J ends were trimmed by 6 bases and 8 bases, with 16 bases remaining between them. This CDR3 is 13 amino acids long. Germline V lookup: CDR1 MNHEY, CDR2 SVGAGI. The DNA of the CDR3 is TGTGCCAGCAGCCCGACGCATTTTCGGGGCTACACCTTC. This sequence encodes CASSPTHFRGYTF.

The chain combines TRBV7-2 with TRBJ1-5, with D uncertain. Germline V gene lookup returns CDR1 SGHTA and CDR2 FQGNSA. CDR3 length: 14 residues. Trimming removed 2 bases from V and 0 bases from J, with 5 bases in between. DNA of the CDR3: TGTGCCAGCAGCTTAATAGCTAGCAATCAGCCCCAGCATTTT. Protein sequence: CASSLIASNQPQHF. The full variable domain, rest sourced from reference TRBV7-2 and TRBJ1-5, is GAGVSQSPSNKVTEKGKDVELRCDPISGHTALYWYRQSLGQGLEFLIYFQGNSAPDKSGLPSDRFSAERTGGSVSTLTIQRTQQEDSAVYLCASSLIASNQPQHFGDGTRLSIL.

V is TRBV4-2 and J is TRBJ1-5, with 7 bases identical to TRBD1. CDR3 length equals 15 residues. Germline lookup yields CDR1 LGHNA and CDR2 YNFKEQ. With 3 bases clipped from V and 0 bases from J, the junction kept 2 bases outside the gene matches. CDR3 loop: CASSQQGDSNQPQHF. The CDR3 DNA reads TGTGCCAGCAGCCAGCAGGGGGATAGCAATCAGCCCCAGCATTTT.

The gene calls are TRBV6-4 and TRBJ1-1, with a possible D match to TRBD1 (5 bases). This CDR3 comprises 12 residues. V lost 2 bases and J 5 bases, leaving 6 bases between the germline ends. Per the germline V gene, CDR1 is MRHNA and CDR2 is SNTAGT. The CDR3 here is CASSDGGTEAFF. The CDR3, as DNA: TGTGCCAGCAGTGACGGGGGGACTGAAGCTTTCTTT.

The rearrangement links TRBV9 to TRBJ2-1, with D unclear. Trimming stripped 4 bases from V and 1 base from J, with 9 bases between. This CDR3 comprises 14 residues. CDR1 is SGDLS, CDR2 YYNGEE, per germline. CDR3 loop: CASSPPWSYNEQFF. The CDR3, as DNA: TGTGCCAGCAGCCCGCCTTGGTCCTACAATGAGCAGTTCTTC.

V usage is TRBV7-2 and J usage is TRBJ1-3; 11 bases fit TRBD1. J lost 0 bases, V lost 5 bases, and 6 bases had no gene match. In germline, CDR1 is SGHTA, CDR2 FQGNSA. The CDR3 length is 17 residues. The CDR3 sequence: CASSAGQGDLSGNTIYF. CDR3 in DNA: TGTGCCAGCAGCGCGGGACAGGGGGATCTCTCTGGAAACACCATATATTTT.

This chain links TRBV7-8 with TRBJ2-5; 9 nucleotides line up with TRBD1. The end of the DNA is better explained by TRBJ2-7, so the J call may be wrong. Germline-derived CDR1 and CDR2 are SGHVS and FQNEAQ. CDR3 length: 14 amino acids. The CDR3 nucleotides read TGTGCCAGCAGCCCCGGGACAGGGTTTCACGAGCAGTACTTC. Residues: CASSPGTGFHEQYF.

The genes are TRBV27 and TRBJ2-2; D perhaps matches TRBD2 (7 bases). Trimming took off 6 bases at V and 1 base at J, with 18 bases between the two ends. The CDR3 has 17 residues. Germline V gives CDR1 MNHEY, CDR2 SMNVEV (reference sequence). CDR3 DNA: TGTGCCAGCAGCACAGGGCGGGGGACTCAGAACACCGGGGAGCTGTTTTTT. Amino acids: CASSTGRGTQNTGELFF.

The V call is TRBV7-6, the J call TRBJ2-3; tentative D call: TRBD1 (5 bases). Deletions cut 5 bases from V and 0 bases from J, with 21 bases between. CDR1 and CDR2 from the germline V gene are SGHVS and FNYEAQ. The CDR3 totals 18 residues. The CDR3 sequence is CASSETPWGPKSTDTQYF. The CDR3 DNA reads as TGTGCCAGCAGCGAAACTCCCTGGGGCCCCAAAAGCACAGATACGCAGTATTTT.

The V and J genes are TRBV4-3 and TRBJ2-1; possibly TRBD1 or TRBD2 for D (5 bases each). This CDR3 region has 19 residues. The germline V gene has CDR1 LGHNA and CDR2 YSLEER. V gave up 0 bases and J gave up 0 bases, with 18 bases separating them. CDR3 protein: CASSQEPSGHQISYNEQFF. The CDR3 DNA reads as TGCGCCAGCAGCCAAGAGCCGTCGGGGCATCAAATCTCCTACAATGAGCAGTTCTTC.